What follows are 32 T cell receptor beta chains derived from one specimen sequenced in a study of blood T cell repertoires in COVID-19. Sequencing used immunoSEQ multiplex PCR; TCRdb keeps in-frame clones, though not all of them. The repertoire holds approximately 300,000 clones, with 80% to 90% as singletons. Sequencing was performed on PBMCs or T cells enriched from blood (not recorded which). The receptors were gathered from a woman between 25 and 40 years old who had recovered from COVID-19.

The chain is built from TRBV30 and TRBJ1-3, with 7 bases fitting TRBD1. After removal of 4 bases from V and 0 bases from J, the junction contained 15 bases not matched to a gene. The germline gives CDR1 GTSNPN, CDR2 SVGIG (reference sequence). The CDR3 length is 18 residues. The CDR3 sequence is CAWMTPFGQAVSGNTIYF. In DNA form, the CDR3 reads TGTGCCTGGATGACCCCCTTTGGACAGGCCGTCTCTGGAAACACCATATATTTT.

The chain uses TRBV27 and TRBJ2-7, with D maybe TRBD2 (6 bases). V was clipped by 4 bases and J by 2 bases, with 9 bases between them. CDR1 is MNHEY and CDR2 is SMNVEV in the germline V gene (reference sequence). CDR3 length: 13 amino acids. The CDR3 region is CASSSGGTYEQYF. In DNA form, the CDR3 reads TGTGCCAGCAGTTCCGGGGGAACCTACGAGCAGTACTTC.

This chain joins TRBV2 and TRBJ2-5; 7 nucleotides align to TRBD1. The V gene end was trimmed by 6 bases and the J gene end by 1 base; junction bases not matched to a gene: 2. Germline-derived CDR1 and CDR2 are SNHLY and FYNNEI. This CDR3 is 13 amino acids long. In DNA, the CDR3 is TGTGCCAGCAGGAGGGGGCGCCAAGAGACCCAGTACTTC. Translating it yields CASRRGRQETQYF.

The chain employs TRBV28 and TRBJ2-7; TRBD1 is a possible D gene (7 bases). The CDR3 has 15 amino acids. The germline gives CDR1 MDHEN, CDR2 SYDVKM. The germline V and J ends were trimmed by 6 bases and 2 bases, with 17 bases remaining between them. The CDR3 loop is CASSLLGGGPYEQYF. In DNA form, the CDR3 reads TGTGCCAGCAGCCTTCTTGGAGGGGGCCCCTACGAGCAGTACTTC.

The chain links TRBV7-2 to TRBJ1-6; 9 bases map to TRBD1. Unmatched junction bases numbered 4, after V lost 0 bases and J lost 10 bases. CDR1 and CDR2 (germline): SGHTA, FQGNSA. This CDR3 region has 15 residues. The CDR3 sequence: CASSLADRGYSPLHF. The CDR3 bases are TGTGCCAGCAGCTTAGCCGACAGGGGGTACTCACCCCTCCACTTT. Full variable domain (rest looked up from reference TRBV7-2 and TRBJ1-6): GAGVSQSPSNKVTEKGKDVELRCDPISGHTALYWYRQSLGQGLEFLIYFQGNSAPDKSGLPSDRFSAERTGGSVSTLTIQRTQQEDSAVYLCASSLADRGYSPLHFGNGTRLTVT.

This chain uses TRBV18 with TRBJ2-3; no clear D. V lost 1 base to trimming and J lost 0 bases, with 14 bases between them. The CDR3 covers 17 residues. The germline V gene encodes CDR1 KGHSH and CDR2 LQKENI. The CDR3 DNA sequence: TGTGCCAGCTCACCACACCCCCCAGCGATTAGCACAGATACGCAGTATTTT. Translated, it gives CASSPHPPAISTDTQYF.

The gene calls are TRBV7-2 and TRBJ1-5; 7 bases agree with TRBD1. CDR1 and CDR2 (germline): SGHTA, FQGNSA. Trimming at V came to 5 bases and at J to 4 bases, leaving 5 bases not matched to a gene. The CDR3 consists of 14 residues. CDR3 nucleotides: TGTGCCAGCAGCCTCTGGACAGGAAATCAGCCCCAGCATTTT. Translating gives CASSLWTGNQPQHF.

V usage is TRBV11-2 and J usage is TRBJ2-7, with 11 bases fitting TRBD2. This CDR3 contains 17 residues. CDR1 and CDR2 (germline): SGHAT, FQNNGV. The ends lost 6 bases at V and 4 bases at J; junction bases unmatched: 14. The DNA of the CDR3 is TGTGCCAGCAGAACGGTGGCTAGCGGGGGGCTTTCATACGAGCAGTACTTC. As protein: CASRTVASGGLSYEQYF.

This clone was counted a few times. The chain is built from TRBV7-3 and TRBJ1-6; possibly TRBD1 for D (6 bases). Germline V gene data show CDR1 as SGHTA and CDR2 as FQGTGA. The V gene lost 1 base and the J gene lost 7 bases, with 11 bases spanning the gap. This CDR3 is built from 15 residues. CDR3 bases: TGTGCCAGCAGCTTAAACAGGGCGTCGAATTCACCCCTCCACTTT. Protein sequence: CASSLNRASNSPLHF.

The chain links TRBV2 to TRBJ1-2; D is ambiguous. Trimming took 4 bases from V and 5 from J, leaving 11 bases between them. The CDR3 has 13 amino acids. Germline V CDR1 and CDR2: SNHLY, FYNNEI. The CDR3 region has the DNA TGTGCCAGCAGTGGTGTTGCGGGATATGGCTACACCTTC. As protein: CASSGVAGYGYTF.

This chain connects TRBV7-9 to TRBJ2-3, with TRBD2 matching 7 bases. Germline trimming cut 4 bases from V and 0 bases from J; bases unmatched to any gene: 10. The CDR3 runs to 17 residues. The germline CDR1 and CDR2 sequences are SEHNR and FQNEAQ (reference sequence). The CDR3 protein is CASSSPFRGESTDTQYF. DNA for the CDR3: TGTGCCAGCAGCTCCCCTTTCCGGGGGGAAAGCACAGATACGCAGTATTTT.

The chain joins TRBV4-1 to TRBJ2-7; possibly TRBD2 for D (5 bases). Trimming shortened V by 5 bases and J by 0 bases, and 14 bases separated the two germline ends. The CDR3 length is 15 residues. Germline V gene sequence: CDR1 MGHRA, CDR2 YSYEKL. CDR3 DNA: TGCGCCAGCAGCGCCCTCGGTGGGAGCTCCTACGAGCAGTACTTC. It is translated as CASSALGGSSYEQYF.

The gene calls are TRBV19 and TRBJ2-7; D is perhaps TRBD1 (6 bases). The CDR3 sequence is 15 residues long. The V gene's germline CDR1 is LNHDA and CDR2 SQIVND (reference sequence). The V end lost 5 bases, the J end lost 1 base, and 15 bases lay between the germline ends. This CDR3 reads CASSRDGQTSYEQYF. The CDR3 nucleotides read TGTGCCAGTAGTCGGGACGGACAGACATCCTACGAGCAGTACTTC.

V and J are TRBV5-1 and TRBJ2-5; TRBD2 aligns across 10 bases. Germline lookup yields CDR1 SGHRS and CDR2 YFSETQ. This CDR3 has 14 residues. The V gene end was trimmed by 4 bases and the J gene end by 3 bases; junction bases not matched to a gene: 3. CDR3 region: CASSTSGDEETQYF. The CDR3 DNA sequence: TGCGCCAGCAGCACTAGCGGGGATGAAGAGACCCAGTACTTC.

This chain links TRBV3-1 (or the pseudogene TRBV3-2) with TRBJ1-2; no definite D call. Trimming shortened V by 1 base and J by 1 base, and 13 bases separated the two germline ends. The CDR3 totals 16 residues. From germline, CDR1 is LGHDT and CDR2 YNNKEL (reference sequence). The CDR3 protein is CASSQGSGSLNYGYTF. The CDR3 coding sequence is TGTGCCAGCAGCCAAGGTAGCGGGAGTCTTAACTATGGCTACACCTTC.

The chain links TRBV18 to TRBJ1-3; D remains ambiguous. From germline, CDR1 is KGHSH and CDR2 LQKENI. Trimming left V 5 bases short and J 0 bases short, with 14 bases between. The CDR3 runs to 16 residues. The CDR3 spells CASSSSRGSSGNTIYF. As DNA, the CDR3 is TGTGCCAGCTCATCTAGTCGGGGAAGCTCTGGAAACACCATATATTTT.

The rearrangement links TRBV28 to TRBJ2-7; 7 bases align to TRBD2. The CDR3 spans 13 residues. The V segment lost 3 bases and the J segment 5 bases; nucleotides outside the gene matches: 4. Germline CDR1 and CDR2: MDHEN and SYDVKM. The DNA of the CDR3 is TGTGCCAGCAGTTTTGGACGGGGGGACGAGCAGTACTTC. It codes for CASSFGRGDEQYF.

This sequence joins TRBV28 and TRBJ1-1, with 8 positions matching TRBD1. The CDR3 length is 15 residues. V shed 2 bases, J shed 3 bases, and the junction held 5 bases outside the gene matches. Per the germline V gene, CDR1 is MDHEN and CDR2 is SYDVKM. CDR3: CASSLIRGRDTEAFF. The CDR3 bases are TGTGCCAGCAGTTTAATCAGGGGGCGGGACACTGAAGCTTTCTTT.

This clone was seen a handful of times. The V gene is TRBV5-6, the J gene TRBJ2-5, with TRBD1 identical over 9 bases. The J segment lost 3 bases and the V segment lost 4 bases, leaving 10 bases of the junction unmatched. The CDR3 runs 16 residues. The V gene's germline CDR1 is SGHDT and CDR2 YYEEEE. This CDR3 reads CASSQFKTGGEETQYF. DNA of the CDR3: TGTGCCAGCAGCCAGTTTAAGACAGGGGGGGAAGAGACCCAGTACTTC.

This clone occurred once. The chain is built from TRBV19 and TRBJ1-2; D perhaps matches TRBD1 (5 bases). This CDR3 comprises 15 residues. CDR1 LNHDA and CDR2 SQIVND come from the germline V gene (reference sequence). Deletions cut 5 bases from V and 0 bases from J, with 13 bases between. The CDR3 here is CASSSGGVANYGYTF. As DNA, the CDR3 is TGTGCCAGTAGTTCGGGGGGAGTAGCTAACTATGGCTACACCTTC.

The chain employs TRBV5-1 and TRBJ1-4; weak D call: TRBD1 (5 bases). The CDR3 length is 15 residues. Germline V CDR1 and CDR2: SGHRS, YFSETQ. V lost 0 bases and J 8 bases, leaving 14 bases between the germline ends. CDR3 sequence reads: CASSLGGGTREKLFF. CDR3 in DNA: TGCGCCAGCAGCTTGGGTGGAGGGACGAGGGAAAAACTGTTTTTT. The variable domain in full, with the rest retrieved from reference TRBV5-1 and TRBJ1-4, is KAGVTQTPRYLIKTRGQQVTLSCSPISGHRSVSWYQQTPGQGLQFLFEYFSETQRNKGNFPGRFSGRQFSNSRSEMNVSTLELGDSALYLCASSLGGGTREKLFFGSGTQLSVL.

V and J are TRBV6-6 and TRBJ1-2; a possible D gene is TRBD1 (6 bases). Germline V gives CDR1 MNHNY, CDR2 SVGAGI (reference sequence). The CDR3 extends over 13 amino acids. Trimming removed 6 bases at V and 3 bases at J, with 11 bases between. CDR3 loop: CASRDSGDYGYTF. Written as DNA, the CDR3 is TGTGCCAGCAGGGACTCAGGGGACTATGGCTACACCTTC.

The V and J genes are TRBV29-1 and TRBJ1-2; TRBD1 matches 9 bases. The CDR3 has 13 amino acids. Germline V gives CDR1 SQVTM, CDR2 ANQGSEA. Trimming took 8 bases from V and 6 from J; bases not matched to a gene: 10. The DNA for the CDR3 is TGCAGCACCGACCGGACAGGGGAGGATGGCTACACCTTC. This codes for CSTDRTGEDGYTF. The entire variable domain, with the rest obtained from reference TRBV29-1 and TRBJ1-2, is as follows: SAVISQKPSRDICQRGTSLTIQCQVDSQVTMMFWYRQQPGQSLTLIATANQGSEATYESGFVIDKFPISRPNLTFSTLTVSNMSPEDSSIYLCSTDRTGEDGYTFGSGTRLTVV.

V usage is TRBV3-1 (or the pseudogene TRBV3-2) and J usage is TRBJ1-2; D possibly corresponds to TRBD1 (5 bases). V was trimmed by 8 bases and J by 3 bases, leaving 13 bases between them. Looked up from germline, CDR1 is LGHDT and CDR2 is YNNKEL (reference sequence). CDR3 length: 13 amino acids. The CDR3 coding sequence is TGTGCCAGCGGGAAGGGGCCCGACTATGGCTACACCTTC. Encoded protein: CASGKGPDYGYTF.

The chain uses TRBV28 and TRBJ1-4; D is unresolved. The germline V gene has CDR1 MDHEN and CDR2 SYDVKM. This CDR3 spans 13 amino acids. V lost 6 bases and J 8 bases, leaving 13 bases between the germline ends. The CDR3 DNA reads TGTGCCAGCAGCACCGGCGCCGGGGAAAAACTGTTTTTT. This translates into CASSTGAGEKLFF.

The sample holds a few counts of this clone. CDR3 amino acids: CAWYVQGATEQFF. The DNA of the CDR3 is TGTGCCTGGTACGTTCAGGGGGCTACTGAGCAGTTCTTC. This chain connects TRBV30 to TRBJ2-1; 8 bases agree with TRBD1. Germline CDR1 GTSNPN, CDR2 SVGIG (reference sequence). Losses at the gene ends were 5 bases for V and 9 bases for J; bases not matched to a gene: 9. The CDR3 has 13 residues.

The CDR3 loop reads CASTGGRGGNTEAFF. As DNA, the CDR3 is TGTGCCAGTACGGGAGGACGGGGGGGAAACACTGAAGCTTTCTTT. The chain has TRBV19 and TRBJ1-1, with D possibly matching TRBD1 (5 bases). The ends were cut back, 7 bases at V and 2 bases at J, with 17 bases in the middle. Germline V CDR1 and CDR2: LNHDA, SQIVND (reference sequence). There are 15 residues in the CDR3.

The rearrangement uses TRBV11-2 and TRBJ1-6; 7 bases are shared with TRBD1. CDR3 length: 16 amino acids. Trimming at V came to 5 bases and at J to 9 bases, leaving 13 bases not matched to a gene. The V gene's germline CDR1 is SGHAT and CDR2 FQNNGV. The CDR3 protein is CASSKLTGASGSPLHF. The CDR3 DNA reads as TGTGCCAGCAGCAAACTTACAGGGGCCAGTGGTTCACCCCTCCACTTT.

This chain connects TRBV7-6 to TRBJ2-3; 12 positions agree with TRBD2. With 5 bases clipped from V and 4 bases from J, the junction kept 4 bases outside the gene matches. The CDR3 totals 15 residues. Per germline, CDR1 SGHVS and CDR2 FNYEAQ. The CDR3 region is CASSPSGGAADTQYF. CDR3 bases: TGTGCCAGCAGCCCTAGCGGGGGGGCCGCAGATACGCAGTATTTT.

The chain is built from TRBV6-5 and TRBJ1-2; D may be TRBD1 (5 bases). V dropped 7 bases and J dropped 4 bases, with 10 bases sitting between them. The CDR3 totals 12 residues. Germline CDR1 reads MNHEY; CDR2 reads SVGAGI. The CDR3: CASTGGSYGYTF. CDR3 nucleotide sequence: TGTGCCAGCACCGGGGGAAGCTATGGCTACACCTTC.

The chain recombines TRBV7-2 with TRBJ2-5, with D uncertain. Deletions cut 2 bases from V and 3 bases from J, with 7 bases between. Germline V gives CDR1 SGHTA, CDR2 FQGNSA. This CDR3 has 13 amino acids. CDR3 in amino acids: CASSLRREETQYF. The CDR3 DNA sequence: TGTGCCAGCAGCTTACGACGGGAAGAGACCCAGTACTTC.

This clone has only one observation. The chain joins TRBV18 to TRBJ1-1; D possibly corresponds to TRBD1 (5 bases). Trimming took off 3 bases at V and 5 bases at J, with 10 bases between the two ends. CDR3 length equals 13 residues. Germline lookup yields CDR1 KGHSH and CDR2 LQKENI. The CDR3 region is CASSPRGGTEAFF. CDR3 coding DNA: TGTGCCAGCTCACCGCGGGGGGGGACTGAAGCTTTCTTT.